These T cell receptor beta chains were read from a single sample in a study of blood T cell repertoires in COVID-19. The method was immunoSEQ multiplex PCR; TCRdb's version includes in-frame clones alone and lacks a portion of them. The sample carries roughly 150,000 clones, 60% to 85% recorded once. Sequencing was performed on peripheral blood. The receptors shown here come from a man aged 60-69 years with acute or convalescent COVID-19. Each CDR3 is given with its conserved first and last residue. D genes are given only for firm matches. Expanded clones are given a class, and other clones once, few, many or no size at all.

V	D	size	J	DNA	CDR3
TRBV29-1	TRBD1	-	TRBJ1-1	TGCAGCGTTAGACCTGACGGGACAGTCGCCGAAGCTTTCTTT	CSVRPDGTVAEAFF
TRBV6-2/TRBV6-3	TRBD2	-	TRBJ2-1	TGTGCCAGCAGTTTAGGGACTAGCGGGTCAGGGGATGAGCAGTTCTTC	CASSLGTSGSGDEQFF
TRBV30	-	once	TRBJ1-1	TGTGCCTGGAGTGTGGTGACAGCATACACTGAAGCTTTCTTT	CAWSVVTAYTEAFF
TRBV9	TRBD1	-	TRBJ1-5	TGTGCCAGCAGCCACCTATCGCGACAGGGGCAAAGCAATCAGCCCCAGCATTTT	CASSHLSRQGQSNQPQHF
TRBV10-3	TRBD1	-	TRBJ1-5	TGTGCCATCAGTGAGTCGGGCAGGGGGGACAATCAGCCCCAGCATTTT	CAISESGRGDNQPQHF
TRBV5-1	-	-	TRBJ1-6	TGCGCCAGCAGCTCAGGGGATTCACCCCTCCACTTT	CASSSGDSPLHF
TRBV5-5	TRBD2	-	TRBJ2-5	TGTGCCAGCAGCTTGGAATTGAGCGGGGGGGCGAGGGAAGAGACCCAGTACTTC	CASSLELSGGAREETQYF
TRBV2	-	-	TRBJ2-7	TGTGCCAGCAGTGAAGCAGGCAGACAAGTTTACGAGCAGTACTTC	CASSEAGRQVYEQYF
TRBV5-1	-	-	TRBJ2-1	TGCGCCAGCAGCTTGGGGCTAGCAGACTACAATGAGCAGTTCTTC	CASSLGLADYNEQFF
TRBV27	-	many	TRBJ1-3	TGTGCCAGCAGTTTGAACGGTCTCTCTGGAAACACCATATATTTT	CASSLNGLSGNTIYF
TRBV6-5	-	once	TRBJ2-2	TGTGCCAGCAGAAAGTACAGGGAAAGCGGGGAGCTGTTTTTT	CASRKYRESGELFF
TRBV6-4	TRBD2	-	TRBJ2-3	TGTGCCAGCAGTGGTGAGCGGGGGAACACAGATACGCAGTATTTT	CASSGERGNTDTQYF
TRBV12-3/TRBV12-4	-	-	TRBJ2-1	TGTGCCAGCAGTCTCGGGACTCTAGAGCAGTTCTTC	CASSLGTLEQFF
TRBV3-1/TRBV3-2	-	-	TRBJ2-1	TGTGCCAGCAGCCCCCTCTTTGAAGCGGCTACCTACAATGAGCAGTTCTTC	CASSPLFEAATYNEQFF
TRBV6-4	TRBD1	-	TRBJ1-3	TGTGCCAGCAGAAAAATTATAGGGGACAGGGCTGAAAACACCATATATTTT	CASRKIIGDRAENTIYF
TRBV5-6	TRBD1	few	TRBJ1-5	TGTGCCAGCAGTGGGACAGGGGATCAGCCCCAGCATTTT	CASSGTGDQPQHF
TRBV28	-	few	TRBJ1-5	TGTGCCAGCAGTGGGGGGAGAGGGCGTCAGCCCCAGCATTTT	CASSGGRGRQPQHF
TRBV6-4	-	-	TRBJ1-1	TGTGCCAGCAGTTACAGGGTAGGCACTGAAGCTTTCTTT	CASSYRVGTEAFF
TRBV30	-	-	TRBJ2-7	TGTGCCTGGAGCCGAGGGGGTGAAACAGGGTACACATACGAGCAGTACTTC	CAWSRGGETGYTYEQYF
TRBV30	-	-	TRBJ1-2	TGTGCCTGGATGAGAGGGGGTTTTGGCTACACCTTC	CAWMRGGFGYTF
TRBV29-1	TRBD2	-	TRBJ2-5	TGCAGCGTTGTCTGGGGGCGGGGGGGGACCCAGTACTTC	CSVVWGRGGTQYF
TRBV19	TRBD1	large	TRBJ2-1	TGTGCCAGTAGTATAGTTGCAGGGGGCAATGAGCAGTTCTTC	CASSIVAGGNEQFF
TRBV7-3	TRBD1	-	TRBJ1-1	TGTGCCAGCAGCTTCGCCGGACAGGGGTCCACGAACACTGAAGCTTTCTTT	CASSFAGQGSTNTEAFF
TRBV7-2	TRBD1	-	TRBJ2-1	TGTGCCAGCAGCGACGGGACAGGGAAGAATGAGCAGTTCTTC	CASSDGTGKNEQFF
TRBV19	-	-	TRBJ2-2	TGTGCCAGCGGCCCAGGTTACACCGGGGAGCTGTTTTTT	CASGPGYTGELFF
TRBV5-1	TRBD1	few	TRBJ2-3	TGCGCCAGCAGCAAAGGGGACAGGGCTAGTACAGATACGCAGTATTTT	CASSKGDRASTDTQYF
TRBV11-2	TRBD2	-	TRBJ2-1	TGTGCCAGCAGCTTAGATCTAGCGGGGGGGCAAAATGAGCAGTTCTTC	CASSLDLAGGQNEQFF
TRBV11-2	TRBD2	-	TRBJ2-1	TGTGCCAGCAGCGCCTCGAGCGGGGGGGGATATGAGCAGTTCTTC	CASSASSGGGYEQFF
TRBV25-1	TRBD2	-	TRBJ2-7	TGTGCCAGCAGTGAACCACGTGGGGAGGGTACCGGCGAGCAGTACTTC	CASSEPRGEGTGEQYF
TRBV7-3	-	-	TRBJ2-5	TGTGCCAGCAGCTTAATGGGCCAGGTAGAGACCCAGTACTTC	CASSLMGQVETQYF
TRBV19	-	once	TRBJ2-4	TGTGCCAGTAGTATGGGGCGAGGGGGAGCCAAAAACATTCAGTACTTC	CASSMGRGGAKNIQYF
TRBV9	TRBD1	-	TRBJ1-1	TGTGCCAGCAGCTCCCTGGACAGGGGAACTGAAGCTTTCTTT	CASSSLDRGTEAFF
TRBV5-1	TRBD1	-	TRBJ1-2	TGCGCCAGCAGCACTCGACAGGGAAACTATGGCTACACCTTC	CASSTRQGNYGYTF
TRBV19	TRBD1	-	TRBJ2-1	TGTGCCAGCAGCCAGGGGGCGAATGAGCAGTTCTTC	CASSQGANEQFF
TRBV3-1/TRBV3-2	-	-	TRBJ2-1	TGTGCCAGCTCCCCTGACTTATACAATGAGCAGTTCTTC	CASSPDLYNEQFF
TRBV19	TRBD1	once	TRBJ2-7	TGTGCCAGTAGTCCCAGGACAGGCAGGCCCAACGAGCAGTACTTC	CASSPRTGRPNEQYF
TRBV6-2/TRBV6-3	-	once	TRBJ2-7	TGTGCCAGCAGTTACTCCCGGGAATTTTACGAGCAGTACTTC	CASSYSREFYEQYF
TRBV7-9	TRBD1	-	TRBJ1-2	TGTGCCAGCAGCGAGACAGGGATCAACTATGGCTACACCTTC	CASSETGINYGYTF
TRBV9	-	-	TRBJ2-4	TGTGCCAGCAGCGTTTCGTACAGGGACATTCAGTACTTC	CASSVSYRDIQYF
TRBV5-1	TRBD1	few	TRBJ1-3	TGCGCCAGCAGCCGGGCGGGACAGGGTGATGGAAACACCATATATTTT	CASSRAGQGDGNTIYF
TRBV19	-	-	TRBJ1-5	TGTGCCAGTAGTCAAATAGGGTGGGGCAGGGGAAACAGCAATCAGCCCCAGCATTTT	CASSQIGWGRGNSNQPQHF
TRBV4-3	-	-	TRBJ2-7	TGCGCCAGCAGCCAAGATCCGGGACAATCGACCTACGAGCAGTACTTC	CASSQDPGQSTYEQYF
TRBV30	-	-	TRBJ1-1	TGTGCCTGGAGCCCACCCGGGACACCGCTCGAGGCTTTCTTT	CAWSPPGTPLEAFF
TRBV7-2	TRBD1	-	TRBJ2-7	TGTGCCAGCAGCTTACAGGGGGCCTCCTACGAGCAGTACTTC	CASSLQGASYEQYF
TRBV27	-	-	TRBJ1-1	TGTGCCAGCAGCCCCGACAGAGGCACTGAAGCTTTCTTT	CASSPDRGTEAFF
TRBV5-1	-	-	TRBJ1-2	TGCGCCAGCCGTGACAAGATAGCTAACTATGGCTACACCTTC	CASRDKIANYGYTF
TRBV7-9	-	-	TRBJ1-5	TGTGCCAGCAGCTTAGGTTCAGGGGGCAATCAGCCCCAGCATTTT	CASSLGSGGNQPQHF
TRBV10-3	-	once	TRBJ1-1	TGTGCCATCTCCCAAGACAGCTTGCTAATGAACACTGAAGCTTTCTTT	CAISQDSLLMNTEAFF
TRBV9	TRBD1	few	TRBJ2-2	TGTGCCAGCAGCCCAAGACAGGGGGCGCACACCGGGGAGCTGTTTTTT	CASSPRQGAHTGELFF
TRBV12-5	-	-	TRBJ1-1	TGTGCTAGTGAAAAGGACTCGACCTTTGAAGCTTTCTTT	CASEKDSTFEAFF
TRBV30	TRBD2	-	TRBJ2-5	TGTGCCTGGGGTTTTAGCGGGGGGGCCGTGGAGACCCAGTACTTC	CAWGFSGGAVETQYF
TRBV19	TRBD1	-	TRBJ2-1	TGTGCCAGTAGCGAGTCGGGACAGGCCCTCAATGAGCAGTTCTTC	CASSESGQALNEQFF
TRBV6-2/TRBV6-3	TRBD2	once	TRBJ2-3	TGTGCCAGCAGTTACTTCCCGGGACTAGCGGGGGGGCCTGGAGATACGCAGTATTTT	CASSYFPGLAGGPGDTQYF
TRBV15	-	-	TRBJ2-5	TGTGCCACCAGCAGAGACTGGGCCCAAGAGACCCAGTACTTC	CATSRDWAQETQYF
TRBV10-3	-	-	TRBJ1-1	TGTGCCACTAGAGTCGGGGGAGTAAACACTGAAGCTTTCTTT	CATRVGGVNTEAFF
TRBV5-4	TRBD1	once	TRBJ1-1	TGTGCCAGCAGCTCAGGACAGGGGATGGGCACTGAAGCTTTCTTT	CASSSGQGMGTEAFF
TRBV4-2	-	few	TRBJ1-2	TGTGCCAGCAGCCAAGAAGCGGGTAACACCTATGGCTACACCTTC	CASSQEAGNTYGYTF